One and the same sample provided the 19 T cell receptor beta chains below, sequenced in a study of blood T cell repertoires in COVID-19. The table came from immunoSEQ multiplex PCR; TCRdb's copy has only in-frame clones and leaves some out. Here the sample spans 45,000 to 50,000 clones, approximately 87% being singletons. The sequenced material came from peripheral blood. Source of these receptors: a woman aged 55-75 years with acute or convalescent COVID-19.

V is TRBV29-1 and J is TRBJ2-4; D remains ambiguous. Germline V gene lookup returns CDR1 SQVTM and CDR2 ANQGSEA. This CDR3 is built from 13 residues. Trimming pared 7 bases from V and 0 bases from J, leaving 10 bases between. CDR3 nucleotide sequence: TGCAGCGCTCACAGCCCAGCCAAAAACATTCAGTACTTC. Translated: CSAHSPAKNIQYF.

The chain uses TRBV7-8 and TRBJ1-5, with 8 positions matching TRBD1. Germline V gene lookup returns CDR1 SGHVS and CDR2 FQNEAQ. Trimming took 5 bases from V and 6 from J; bases not matched to a gene: 21. This CDR3 has 19 residues. CDR3 sequence reads: CASSQLVFFGQGRSQPQHF. The CDR3 nucleotides are TGTGCCAGCAGCCAATTAGTTTTCTTCGGACAGGGACGTAGTCAGCCCCAGCATTTT.

The chain links TRBV5-6 to TRBJ1-5; 8 positions agree with TRBD1. V shed 10 bases, J shed 4 bases, and the junction held 4 bases outside the gene matches. This CDR3 spans 12 amino acids. CDR1 SGHDT and CDR2 YYEEEE come from the germline V gene. CDR3 sequence (DNA): TGTGCCCCGGACAGGGATAATCAGCCCCAGCATTTT. It is translated as CAPDRDNQPQHF.

The genes are TRBV5-1 and TRBJ2-2; D is possibly TRBD1 (6 bases). Germline V CDR1 and CDR2: SGHRS, YFSETQ. The CDR3 is made up of 14 amino acids. Between the trimmed V and J ends, which lost 7 bases and 0 bases, there was a span of 10 bases. Here the CDR3 DNA reads TGCGCCAGCGGCCGACAGGCGAACACCGGGGAGCTGTTTTTT. It specifies CASGRQANTGELFF.

This chain joins TRBV10-2 and TRBJ2-5; unclear D gene. Germline CDR1 is WSHSY and CDR2 is SAAADI. This CDR3 has 12 residues. The ends were cut back, 3 bases at V and 5 bases at J, with 7 bases in the middle. In nucleotides, the CDR3 is TGCGCCAGCAGTGACAGATGGGAGACCCAGTACTTC. It yields the protein CASSDRWETQYF.

The J gene is TRBJ2-1, the V gene TRBV5-1; D possibly corresponds to TRBD2 (6 bases). The germline V gene has CDR1 SGHRS and CDR2 YFSETQ. The CDR3 is made up of 12 amino acids. V lost 5 bases and J lost 9, with 12 bases in between. Written as DNA, the CDR3 is TGCGCCAGCAGGCGACTGGAGGGTGAGCAGTTCTTC. Residues: CASRRLEGEQFF.

The rearrangement links TRBV7-6 to TRBJ2-1; 10 nucleotides agree with TRBD2. Germline values: CDR1 SGHVS, CDR2 FNYEAQ. This CDR3 has 18 amino acids. Losses at the gene ends were 1 base for V and 6 bases for J; bases not matched to a gene: 12. Here the CDR3 reads CASSLVLAGGFMGNEQFF. The CDR3 DNA reads TGTGCCAGCAGCTTAGTTTTAGCGGGGGGCTTTATGGGCAATGAGCAGTTCTTC.

This clone was detected once. The chain is built from TRBV3-1 (or the pseudogene TRBV3-2) and TRBJ2-1; possibly TRBD2 for D (5 bases). CDR3 length: 14 amino acids. Trimming stripped 0 bases from V and 7 bases from J, with 10 bases between. Germline lookup yields CDR1 LGHDT and CDR2 YNNKEL (reference sequence). In DNA, the CDR3 is TGTGCCAGCAGCCAAGACCAGGTAGCGAATGAGCAGTTCTTC. Protein sequence: CASSQDQVANEQFF.

This clone was picked up a small number of times. This sequence joins TRBV6-5 and TRBJ1-2; 10 bases line up with TRBD1. Trimming cost V 6 bases and J 4 bases; bases outside gene matches: 5. Germline V CDR1 and CDR2: MNHEY, SVGAGI. CDR3 length equals 14 residues. The CDR3 DNA is TGTGCCAGCAGCAGACAGGGGGCTCTCTATGGCTACACCTTC. This codes for CASSRQGALYGYTF.

This chain uses TRBV3-1 (or the pseudogene TRBV3-2) with TRBJ2-7; D gene ambiguous. The CDR3 length is 11 residues. Trimming stripped 4 bases from V and 3 bases from J, with 4 bases between. Germline values: CDR1 LGHDT, CDR2 YNNKEL (reference sequence). CDR3 nucleotide sequence: TGTGCCAGCAGCCTTAACTACGAGCAGTACTTC. It specifies CASSLNYEQYF.

The chain carries TRBV19 and TRBJ1-2; D unclear. The V end lost 5 bases, the J end lost 6 bases, and 13 bases lay between the germline ends. The V gene's germline CDR1 is LNHDA and CDR2 SQIVND (reference sequence). The CDR3 has 13 amino acids. The CDR3 DNA follows: TGTGCCAGTAGTCCCATTCTAGGAAATGGCTACACCTTC. Its translation: CASSPILGNGYTF.

The V call is TRBV6-5, the J call TRBJ1-2; TRBD1 matches 9 bases. Germline V lookup: CDR1 MNHEY, CDR2 SVGAGI. The junction had 8 bases not matched to a gene; V was cut back by 11 bases and J by 4 bases. The CDR3 extends over 13 amino acids. The CDR3 DNA is TGTGCCGCCCGGGACAGGGTAACCTATGGCTACACCTTC. Its protein is CAARDRVTYGYTF.

Only a few counts were recorded for this clone. J is TRBJ2-3 and V is TRBV7-3; tentatively, D is TRBD1 (5 bases). The CDR3 extends over 13 amino acids. The germline V gene has CDR1 SGHTA and CDR2 FQGTGA. The germline V and J ends were trimmed by 5 bases and 6 bases, with 12 bases remaining between them. CDR3 loop: CASSMSPGDTQYF. CDR3 bases: TGTGCCAGCAGCATGTCCCCAGGGGATACGCAGTATTTT.

This sequence joins TRBV7-9 and TRBJ1-4; D not resolved. The CDR3 is 14 residues long. CDR1 and CDR2 from the germline V gene are SEHNR and FQNEAQ (reference sequence). With 3 bases removed from V and 8 bases from J, the gap between germline ends came to 13 bases. CDR3 in amino acids: CASSLNSFGEKLFF. In DNA, the CDR3 is TGTGCCAGCAGCTTGAACAGCTTTGGGGAAAAACTGTTTTTT.

The rearrangement links TRBV28 to TRBJ2-3, with TRBD2 identical over 8 bases. V lost 5 bases and J lost 3; bases outside the gene matches: 10. Germline-derived CDR1 and CDR2 are MDHEN and SYDVKM. The CDR3 sequence is 16 residues long. The CDR3 loop reads CASSPQTSASTDTQYF. The CDR3 nucleotides read TGTGCCAGCAGTCCCCAGACTAGCGCATCAACAGATACGCAGTATTTT.

The rearrangement links TRBV7-9 to TRBJ1-2; no clear D. There are 12 residues in the CDR3. Germline V gene lookup returns CDR1 SEHNR and CDR2 FQNEAQ (reference sequence). Trimming took 1 base from V and 7 from J, leaving 7 bases between them. CDR3 coding DNA: TGTGCCAGCAGCTTAGTCGGGGTTGGCTACACCTTC. Translation: CASSLVGVGYTF.

V and J are TRBV5-1 and TRBJ2-7; 13 positions agree with TRBD2. Germline values: CDR1 SGHRS, CDR2 YFSETQ. The CDR3 length is 15 residues. V was pared by 4 bases and J by 2 bases, with 3 bases of the junction left unmatched. The CDR3 sequence: CASSPGLAGPYEQYF. The DNA of the CDR3 is TGCGCCAGCAGCCCGGGACTAGCGGGACCCTACGAGCAGTACTTC.

The chain employs TRBV3-1 (or the pseudogene TRBV3-2) and TRBJ1-1; 8 nucleotides line up with TRBD1. Germline V gives CDR1 LGHDT, CDR2 YNNKEL (reference sequence). The CDR3 covers 21 residues. The V segment lost 0 bases and the J segment 4 bases; nucleotides outside the gene matches: 22. Written as DNA, the CDR3 is TGTGCCAGCAGCCAAGAGGGACAGGTAGGTTGCACCCGCTACAAGGCCACTGAAGCTTTCTTT. It encodes CASSQEGQVGCTRYKATEAFF.

V is TRBV15 and J is TRBJ2-7, with D perhaps TRBD2 (6 bases). V dropped 5 bases and J dropped 3 bases, with 20 bases sitting between them. This CDR3 comprises 16 residues. CDR1 is LNHNV and CDR2 is YYDKDF in the germline V gene (reference sequence). For the CDR3, the DNA is TGTGCCACCAGCGGACGGGATCGGCGGGGAGACTACGAGCAGTACTTC. The encoded protein is CATSGRDRRGDYEQYF.